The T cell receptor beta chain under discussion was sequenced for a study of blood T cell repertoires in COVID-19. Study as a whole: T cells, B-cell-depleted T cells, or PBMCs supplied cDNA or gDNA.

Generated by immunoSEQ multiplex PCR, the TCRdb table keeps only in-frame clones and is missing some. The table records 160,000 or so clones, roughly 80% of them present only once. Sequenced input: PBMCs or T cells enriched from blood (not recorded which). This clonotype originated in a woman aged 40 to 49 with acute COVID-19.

CDR3 sequence: CASALGLAGVSEQFF. CDR3 DNA sequence: TGTGCCAGTGCCTTGGGGCTAGCGGGAGTAAGTGAGCAGTTCTTC. This chain connects TRBV19 to TRBJ2-1; 10 bases fit TRBD2. CDR3 length: 15 amino acids. V was pared by 8 bases and J by 9 bases, with 13 bases of the junction left unmatched. The germline V gene has CDR1 LNHDA and CDR2 SQIVND (reference sequence).